This TCR beta chain derives from a study of blood T cell repertoires in COVID-19. Looking at the study overall: COVID-19 samples, acute and convalescent, were from the United States, Italy and Spain. Sources were T cells, B-cell-depleted T cells, or PBMCs; the material itself was cDNA or gDNA.

Profiled with immunoSEQ multiplex PCR; TCRdb holds only in-frame clones, not every one. The sample has more than 250,000 clones, roughly 88% seen once; the top ten hold about 1.5%. Per the germline V gene, CDR1 is SGHRS and CDR2 is YFSETQ. This CDR3 contains 14 residues. Unmatched junction bases numbered 6, after V lost 0 bases and J lost 8 bases. Seattle cases were enrolled at active infection and followed longitudinally. Sequenced material: peripheral blood. The V and J genes are TRBV5-1 and TRBJ1-2; 8 bases agree with TRBD1. The receptor was isolated from a young woman with COVID-19, enrolled during active disease. The DNA of the CDR3 is TGCGCCAGCAGCTTGGCTCCGACAGGGGTAGGCTACACCTTC. It translates to CASSLAPTGVGYTF.